This T cell receptor beta chain was sequenced during a study of shared clonotypes between healthy human individuals (dated by TCRdb to 2018 to 2020). For the study in its entirety: A couple of women and a few men aged 18 to 49 years were included in the cohort. For each donor, CD4 naive and CD4 memory were each given three plates, CD8 naive was given two plates, and CD8 memory was given one plate. Blood TCR repertoires of a handful of healthy adults were deeply sequenced to estimate repertoire size and the extent of clonotype sharing between individuals. Libraries were prepared and TCR repertoires were sequenced by different laboratories using diverse techniques, in order to increase sequencing depth and limit assay-specific biases. Per donor, leukapheresis produced somewhere between about 0.85 and 10 billion PBMCs.

Using the deep immunoSEQ assay, multiplex PCR amplified TCR CDR3 regions from genomic DNA. Extracted genomic DNA from each cell subset was spread evenly across all wells of several immunoSEQ 96-well plates, with each plate serving as a replicate. For sorted subsets, around 0.2 ug of genomic DNA, equivalent to roughly 33,000 T cell genomes, went into each replicate PCR. The purified libraries were quantified using a Qubit 3.0 fluorometer, sized with a Bioanalyzer 2100, and then quantified again using the KAPA Library Quantification kit. Every immunoSEQ 96-well plate was sequenced on a dedicated single-read 150-cycle Illumina NextSeq 550 flow cell. The authors' analysis ran thus. Because the immunoSEQ output held only junctional sequences and lacked quality scores, the filtering could not match the filtering applied to full-length reads. To assign V/J genes and CDR3, sequences were annotated against IMGT germline references using PyIR, a Python wrapper for IgBLAST v1.9. Reads were removed for weak V/J assignments (E-value above 1e-6), missing CDR3, stop codons, out-of-frame junctions, or ambiguous translated residues. V3J clonotypes were defined as sequences sharing the same inferred V gene, J gene, and CDR3 amino acid sequence. Percentage overlap between repertoires was calculated by dividing the number of shared unique clonotypes by the size of the smaller repertoire. Repertoire richness was assessed with RTK rarefaction, the Chao1 estimator, and Recon v2.1 estimates of unobserved clonotypes. OLGA was used to compute generation probabilities for all TCRbeta clonotypes that the gDNA method yielded from a few donors. This immuneACCESS table, as held by TCRdb, lists in-frame sequences with V and J called but not all clones. Of the missing ones, under half trace to an unresolved V gene in checked studies; the others have no known cause. V and J calls and clone size are those listed in that table; D and trimming were worked out from the DNA. The sample records around 2,000,000 clones, under 95% of which are singletons. The ten most abundant clones make up about 1.8% of the sample.

What the work shows at the level of the full study, not this receptor alone: Rarefaction of sorted-subset datasets indicated incomplete sequencing despite the large sequencing depth. Naive subsets generally had larger estimated clonotype richness than memory subsets did. When a handful of donors were compared, the shared fraction of clonotypes was about 5% for naive CD4, roughly 3.4% for naive CD8, about 2.4% for memory CD4, and less than 0.5% for memory CD8. Based on pairwise subsampling, the degree of clonotype sharing among donors was expected to be affected by sequencing depth. Compared with non-shared clonotypes, the clonotypes found in all four sorted-subset donors had higher generation probabilities. The small number of donors limited the genetic and exposure-history diversity represented. Sampling was restricted to blood, and TCR repertoires in tissues likely differ from the TCR repertoires found in blood.

Details on this clone: This receptor's antigen is unknown. Base qualities were left out, and no much larger clone turns up one base away.

CD8 naive samples were CD45RO-negative cells positively selected for CCR7, giving a CD45RA+CCR7+ population that excluded TemRA cells. Donors were healthy HIV-negative adults with no recently reported acute infections or vaccinations. All donors were Caucasian adults living in Nashville, Tennessee, USA. After blood collection by leukapheresis, PBMCs were isolated using Ficoll-Histopaque density gradient centrifugation and then cryopreserved in the vapor phase of liquid nitrogen. Analytical flow cytometry was used to check the purity and quantity of every magnetically sorted T cell population. Genomic DNA was isolated from every sorted fraction and measured by UV absorbance on a Nanodrop 2000c. CDR3 length: 16 amino acids, cysteine to phenylalanine. Just the 48-base CDR3 DNA is kept, in frame starting at base 1. Germline trimming: 0 bases from V, 6 bases from J; junction bases outside gene matches: 7. CDR1 and CDR2, per the germline V gene, are MGHDK and SYGVNS.

The receptor was isolated from a man between 18 and 35 years old in good health. Some clones in this sample may be carry-over from other donors' samples. Recombination linked TRBV25-1 to TRBJ2-3; TRBD2 lines up with 9 middle nucleotides. Sequenced material: naive CD8+ T cells from PBMCs. Sample cell subset or site, as interpreted from the label and publication: CD45RA+CCR7+. The CDR3 reads as follows: CASSEYKTSGFDTQYF. The DNA reads as follows: TGTGCCAGCAGTGAATATAAGACTAGCGGCTTCGATACGCAGTATTTT.